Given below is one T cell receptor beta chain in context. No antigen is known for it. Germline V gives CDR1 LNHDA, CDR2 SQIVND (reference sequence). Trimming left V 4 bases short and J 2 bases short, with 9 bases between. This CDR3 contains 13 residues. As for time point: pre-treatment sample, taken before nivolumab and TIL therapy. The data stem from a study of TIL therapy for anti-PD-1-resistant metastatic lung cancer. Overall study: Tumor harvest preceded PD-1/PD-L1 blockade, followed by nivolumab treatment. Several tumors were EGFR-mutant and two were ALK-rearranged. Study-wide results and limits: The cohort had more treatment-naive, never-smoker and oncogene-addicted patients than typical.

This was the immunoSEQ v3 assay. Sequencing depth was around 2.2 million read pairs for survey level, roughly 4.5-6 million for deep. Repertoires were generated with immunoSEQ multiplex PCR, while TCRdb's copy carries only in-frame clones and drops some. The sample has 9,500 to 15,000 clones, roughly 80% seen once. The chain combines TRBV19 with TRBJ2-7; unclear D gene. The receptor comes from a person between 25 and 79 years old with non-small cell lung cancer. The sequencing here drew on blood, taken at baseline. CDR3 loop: CASSTQTAYEQYF. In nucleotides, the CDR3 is TGTGCCAGTAGTACTCAGACTGCCTACGAGCAGTACTTC.